This T cell receptor beta chain is drawn from a study of blood T cell repertoires in COVID-19. Study-level information: Italy, Spain and the United States were the sources of the convalescent and acute COVID-19 samples.

Sequencing used immunoSEQ multiplex PCR; TCRdb keeps in-frame clones, though not all of them. The sample lists 100,000 to 150,000 clones, over 80% occurring once. Trimming took 3 bases from V and 4 from J, leaving 9 bases between them. CDR3 size: 15 residues. The V gene's germline CDR1 is KGHDR and CDR2 SFDVKD. The TCR sequence derives from a man between 60 and 70 years old with acute or convalescent COVID-19. The specimen sequenced was peripheral blood. V gene TRBV24-1 combines with J gene TRBJ2-6, with TRBD1 as a possible D gene (5 bases). CDR3 DNA: TGTGCCACCAGTGATCCGCAGGGAGGGGCCAACGTCCTGACTTTC. Protein: CATSDPQGGANVLTF.